The 6 T cell receptor delta chains below all came from one sample that was sequenced in a study of γδ T cells in repeated Plasmodium falciparum infection. Gammadelta T cells were flow-sorted from PBMC into Vgamma9/Vdelta2+ and Vdelta2-negative populations for bulk analysis. TCRdb fed the multiplex PCR reads to CATT. The repertoire holds roughly 93,000 delta-chain clones, with 1.4% as singletons. The sequenced sample consisted of gamma-delta T cells from blood. These receptors all come from a pool of human donors (malaria-infected and uninfected, not separated).

This clone was seen only a few times. This is likely an artifact of a read error, given a far larger clone one base away. The genes are TRDV1 and TRDJ1; D possibly matches TRDD2 or TRDD3 (8 bases each). No J gene was available from TCRdb, and it was assigned here by a germline match of the DNA. Germline V gene data show CDR1 as TSWWSYY and CDR2 as QGS. The CDR3 length is 21 residues. V dropped 1 base and J dropped 5 bases, with 32 bases sitting between them. The chain's CDR3 is CALGEQKDFLRTGGYADKLIF. The CDR3 DNA sequence: TGTGCTCTTGGGGAACAAAAGGACTTCCTACGAACTGGGGGGTACGCGGATAAACTCATCTTT.

As concerns this clone: This is likely an artifact of a read error, given a far larger clone one base away. Other DNA sequences of this sample code for an identical CDR3. The chain joins TRDV1 to TRDJ1; the match to TRDD3 covers 13 bases. The CDR3 is 19 amino acids. CDR1 and CDR2 from the germline V gene are TSWWSYY and QGS. Here the CDR3 DNA reads TGTGCTCTTGGGGAACAACCGTACTGGGGGATACGTCGGTCCGATAAACTCATCTTC. It codes for CALGEQPYWGIRRSDKLIF.

A remark on this clone: TCRdb pairs this DNA with a much larger clone's protein that differs at residue 20, likely a read error; the protein shown was translated from the DNA. The chain couples TRDV2 to TRDJ1; 9 bases are shared with TRDD3. Germline matching of the DNA provided the J gene here, since TCRdb leaves it blank. The V gene's germline CDR1 is GEAIGNYY and CDR2 EKD. The CDR3 runs to 24 residues. Written as DNA, the CDR3 is TGTGCCTGTGACCCCCTCGGTTTTGATGGTACTGGGGGACTCGAAATAAGGTACACCGAAAAACTCATCTTT. It codes for CACDPLGFDGTGGLEIRYTEKLIF.

This clone came up a few times. A far larger clone is off by one base, so a read error is likely. This sample includes further DNA sequences coding for the same CDR3. V gene TRDV1 combines with J gene TRDJ1, with D perhaps TRDD2 (5 bases). The CDR3 runs to 16 residues. The V gene's germline CDR1 is TSWWSYY and CDR2 QGS. The V and J ends lost 3 bases and 2 bases respectively, with 16 bases between them. The CDR3 nucleotides are TGTGCTCTTGGGGAGTCACCTTCTTCGTCTACCGATAAACTCATCTTT. Translated: CALGESPSSSTDKLIF.

This clone was seen more than once but under ten times. A far larger clone differs by one base, so this is likely a read error. Other DNA sequences in this sample translate to the same CDR3. The V call is TRDV2, the J call TRDJ2, with 8 bases that match TRDD3. CDR1 and CDR2 (germline): GEAIGNYY, EKD. Trimming took 0 bases from V and 5 from J; bases not matched to a gene: 16. This CDR3 contains 19 residues. The CDR3 nucleotides are TGTGCCTGTGACACCGTAAAGCCGACTGGGGGCCTATCAACAGCACAACTCTTCTTT. Translating gives CACDTVKPTGGLSTAQLFF.

At least ten counts were recorded for this clone. A much larger clone lies one base from this, so it may be a read error. This CDR3 is also generated by other DNA sequences in the sample. V is TRDV2 and J is TRDJ3, with 7 bases identical to TRDD3. The CDR3 contains 20 residues. Germline lookup yields CDR1 GEAIGNYY and CDR2 EKD. CDR3 sequence: CACDLTGDARSSWDTRQMFF. The CDR3 region has the DNA TGTGCCTGTGACCTTACTGGGGATGCCCGGAGCTCCTGGGACACCCGGCAGATGTTTTTC.